This T cell receptor beta chain stems from a study of blood T cells in healthy people across ages (dated by TCRdb to about 2015). About the full investigation: In model experiments, template switching captured roughly one uniquely barcoded TCR beta cDNA molecule for every two T cells. Age-related changes in TCR beta repertoire diversity were measured in the study by deep sequencing normalized with unique cDNA molecular identifiers. Donors were grouped into four age groups: young (average approximately 16 years), middle-aged (roughly 37), aged (around 56) and long-lived (approximately 82). To avoid experimental bias, donors of different ages were distributed randomly across sequencing lanes. For two donors (one aged 18 to 30 and one aged 80 or older), the study analyzed two additional independent replicas of 1 million unique cDNA reads from the same blood draw.

Donors were approximately 42 systemically healthy Caucasian individuals from Russia aged roughly 6 to 95 years. Around 10 milliliters of peripheral blood were collected from each donor into EDTA-treated Vacutainer tubes. Ficoll-Paque density-gradient centrifugation was used to isolate PBMCs, with at least 7 million per sample. Trizol reagent was used to extract total RNA from PBMCs, with at least 5 micrograms per sample. For every donor, an aliquot of PBMCs went through flow cytometry to measure the percentages of naive CD45RAhigh/CD27high T cells. Note on this clonotype: It has no known antigen specificity. The junction differs from germline at one of its ends, possibly a read error.

Points the paper makes about the study in general: Compared with the aged group, the long-lived group had more naive CD4+ T cells, fewer expanded clones and increased TCR diversity, suggesting age selection. Observed TCR beta diversity per million T cells fell roughly linearly with age, and a significant reduction was already apparent by age around 39. Estimates of total diversity based on one million sequenced T cells were considered lower bounds and underestimates. There was a strong correlation between observed TCR beta diversity and the percentage of naive T cells measured by flow cytometry. Bulk unsorted PBMC profiling prevented conclusive comparison of naive and antigen-experienced compartments. The CMV infection status of donors was not known, potentially confounding age-related changes in expanded clonotypes.

Libraries were prepared through 5' RACE. Sequencing was carried out with an Illumina HiSeq 2500. A second PCR of 7 to 11 cycles was run with a J-beta primer mix and a sample-barcoded 5' primer. A unique molecular identifier was introduced onto each TCR beta cDNA molecule by a template-switch 5' adaptor carrying 12 random nucleotides. At least 2.5 million CDR3-containing paired-end reads were obtained from each sample. The Mint cDNA synthesis kit, primed by a TRBC-specific oligonucleotide, was used to synthesize first-strand cDNA from all RNA. All cDNA was treated with uracil-DNA glycosylase and then went through a first 18-cycle PCR with the universal primers M1SS and BC2_uni_R. In the authors' own workflow: For normalization, 1 million high-quality reads were randomly selected from each sample, with every read carrying a distinct molecular identifier. Reads with shared molecular identifiers were discarded instead of being binned into consensus sequences. CDR3 identification, clonotype clustering and error correction used MiTCR with a Q25 quality threshold and the strictest error-elimination algorithm. A nonparametric unseen species model using Euler transformation provided a lower-bound estimate of total TCR beta diversity. TCRdb itself trimmed the public reads at Q25 with fastp, ran MiXCR and retained productive beta chains. Each entry merges the rows of one CDR3 protein and shows their most common DNA and genes. The V and J calls shown here were made by TCRdb, not taken from the authors' results. The sample records over 1,500,000 distinct CDR3 sequences, about 50% of which are singletons. 2.1% of the sample belongs to the ten largest clones.

The sequence was obtained from a woman aged 40 to 49 in good health. The sequenced sample was blood.

The nucleotide sequence reads TGCGCCAACAGCCAATCTGGGACAGAAGAGACCCAGTACTTC. Its translation is CANSQSGTEETQYF. The V gene is TRBV4-1 and the J gene is TRBJ2-5; 7 bases in between match TRBD1. The CDR3 runs 14 residues from the cysteine to the phenylalanine. The CDR3 DNA has 42 bases and is translated from base 1. The germline V gene provides CDR1 MGHRA and CDR2 YSYEKL.